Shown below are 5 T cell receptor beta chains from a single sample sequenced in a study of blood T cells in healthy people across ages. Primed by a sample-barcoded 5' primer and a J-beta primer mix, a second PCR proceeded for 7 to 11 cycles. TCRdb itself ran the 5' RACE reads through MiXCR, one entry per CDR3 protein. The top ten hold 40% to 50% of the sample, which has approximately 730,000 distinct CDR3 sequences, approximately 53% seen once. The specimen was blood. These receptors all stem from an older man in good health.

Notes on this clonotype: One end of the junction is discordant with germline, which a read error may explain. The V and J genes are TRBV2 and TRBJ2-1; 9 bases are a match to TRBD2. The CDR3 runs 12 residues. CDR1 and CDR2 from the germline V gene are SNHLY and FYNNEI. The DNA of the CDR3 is TGTGCCAGAAGTGGACTAGCGAAAGAGCAGTTCTTC. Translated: CARSGLAKEQFF.

CDR3 bases: TGTGCCAGCAGCCCCTCGGGCGGGAGGACTCAGTTCTTC. It codes for CASSPSGGRTQFF. The chain carries TRBV27 and TRBJ2-1, with 8 bases lining up with TRBD2. CDR3 length equals 13 residues. Germline-derived CDR1 and CDR2 are MNHEY and SMNVEV (reference sequence). V trimming: 6 bases; J trimming: 13 bases; junction bases outside the gene matches: 11.

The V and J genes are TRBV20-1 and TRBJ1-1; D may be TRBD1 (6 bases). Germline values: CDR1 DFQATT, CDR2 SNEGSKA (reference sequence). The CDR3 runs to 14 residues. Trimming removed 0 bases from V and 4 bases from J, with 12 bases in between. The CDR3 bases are TGCAGTGCTAGAGATAATCGGGGGGCCACTGAAGCTTTCTTT. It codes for CSARDNRGATEAFF.

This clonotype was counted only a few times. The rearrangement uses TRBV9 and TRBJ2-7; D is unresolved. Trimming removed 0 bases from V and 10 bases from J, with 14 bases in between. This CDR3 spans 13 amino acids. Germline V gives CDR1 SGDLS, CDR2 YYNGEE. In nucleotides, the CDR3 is TGTGCCAGCAGCGTAGCCCTTTTTCATGCCCAGTACTTC. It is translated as CASSVALFHAQYF.

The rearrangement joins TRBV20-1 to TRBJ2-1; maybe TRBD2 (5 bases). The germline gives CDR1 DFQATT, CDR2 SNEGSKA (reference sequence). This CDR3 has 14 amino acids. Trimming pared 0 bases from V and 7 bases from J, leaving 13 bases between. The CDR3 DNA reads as TGCAGTGCTAGAGATGGCGGAGGTGGGAATGAGCAGTTCTTC. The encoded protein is CSARDGGGGNEQFF.